This T cell receptor beta chain was identified during a study of cytomegalovirus exposure and HLA in healthy donors. CDR1 is MNHEY, CDR2 SMNVEV, per germline (reference sequence). The CDR3 has 15 amino acids. Trimming cost V 3 bases and J 7 bases, with 15 bases left between them. The study's findings and limits: Overall, roughly 160 TCR beta chains were annotated as cytomegalovirus-associated. Clonal expansion, a later analysis showed, was greater in HLA-associated TCR beta chains than in equally common others. There were several of the most significant clusters that appeared linked to common viral pathogens in a later analysis. Some V segments could not be told apart, so they were left out, TRBV6-2 and TRBV6-3 among them.

PCR involved 60 Vbeta and 13 Jbeta primers. Clones were read by immunoSEQ multiplex PCR, and TCRdb kept only the in-frame ones, dropping some. Of under 150,000 clones listed, around 79% are singletons. This clone was recorded only once. As yet, its antigen is unknown. Sequencing was carried out using PBMCs. This clonotype was sampled from a middle-aged woman in good health and CMV-seronegative. The V gene is TRBV27, the J gene TRBJ1-4; no clear D gene. This CDR3 is CASSFIGVRGEKLFF. The CDR3 DNA reads TGTGCCAGCAGTTTTATCGGGGTCCGGGGTGAAAAACTGTTTTTT.